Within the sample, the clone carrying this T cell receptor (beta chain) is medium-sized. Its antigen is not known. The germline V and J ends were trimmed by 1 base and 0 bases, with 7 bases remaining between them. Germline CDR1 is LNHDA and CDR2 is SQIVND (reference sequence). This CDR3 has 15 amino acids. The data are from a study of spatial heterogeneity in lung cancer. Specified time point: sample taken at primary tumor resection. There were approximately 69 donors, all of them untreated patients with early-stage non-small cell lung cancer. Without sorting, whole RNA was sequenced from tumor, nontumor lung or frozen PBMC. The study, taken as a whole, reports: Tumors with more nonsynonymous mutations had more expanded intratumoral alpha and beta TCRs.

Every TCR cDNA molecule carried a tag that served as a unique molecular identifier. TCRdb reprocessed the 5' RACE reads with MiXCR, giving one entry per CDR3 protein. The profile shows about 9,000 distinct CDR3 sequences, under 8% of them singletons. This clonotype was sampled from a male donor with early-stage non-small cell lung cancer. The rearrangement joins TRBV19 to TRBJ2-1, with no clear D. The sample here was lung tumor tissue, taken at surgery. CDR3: CASSIGESSYNEQFF. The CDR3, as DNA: TGTGCCAGTAGTATAGGCGAGAGCTCCTACAATGAGCAGTTCTTC.